One and the same sample provided the 17 T cell receptor beta chains below, sequenced in a study of blood T cell repertoires in COVID-19. Method: immunoSEQ multiplex PCR; TCRdb's copy keeps in-frame clones and lacks some. Seen here are a few hundred thousand clones, approximately 93% observed once, and the top ten hold roughly 0.86%. Sequenced input: PBMCs or T cells enriched from blood (not recorded which). The receptors here all came from a woman in her thirties or forties who had been exposed to COVID-19.

The chain recombines TRBV27 with TRBJ1-2; possibly TRBD1 for D (6 bases). The V gene lost 2 bases and the J gene lost 4 bases, with 17 bases spanning the gap. CDR1 is MNHEY and CDR2 is SMNVEV in the germline V gene (reference sequence). The CDR3 consists of 16 residues. The CDR3 is CASSLHYRAGGYGYTF. The CDR3 coding sequence is TGTGCCAGCAGTTTACATTACAGGGCTGGCGGCTATGGCTACACCTTC.

This clone has only a few counts. The chain links TRBV7-8 to TRBJ1-6; D gene uncertain. Germline CDR1 and CDR2: SGHVS and FQNEAQ. V was pared by 5 bases and J by 7 bases, with 18 bases between. The CDR3 contains 16 residues. CDR3 region: CASSIGTALRNSPLHF. DNA for the CDR3: TGTGCCAGCAGCATCGGAACGGCACTGCGGAATTCACCCCTCCACTTT.

The V gene is TRBV7-2, the J gene TRBJ2-1; TRBD2 aligns across 15 bases. Germline values: CDR1 SGHTA, CDR2 FQGNSA. V was clipped by 4 bases and J by 5 bases; unmatched bases: 3. The CDR3 runs 16 residues. CDR3 in DNA: TGTGCCAGCAGCTCCCGGACTAGCGGGAGGGACAATGAGCAGTTCTTC. Protein: CASSSRTSGRDNEQFF.

This chain uses TRBV7-8 with TRBJ2-5, with D possibly matching TRBD1 (6 bases). Germline CDR1 and CDR2: SGHVS and FQNEAQ. The CDR3 runs 12 residues. Trimming pared 3 bases from V and 4 bases from J, leaving 6 bases between. CDR3 sequence reads: CASSFRGETQYF. The CDR3 coding sequence is TGTGCCAGCAGCTTCAGGGGAGAGACCCAGTACTTC.

The chain employs TRBV18 and TRBJ1-1; 8 bases line up with TRBD1. J lost 1 base, V lost 3 bases, and 4 bases had no gene match. The CDR3 loop spans 15 amino acids. Germline CDR1 reads KGHSH; CDR2 reads LQKENI. The CDR3 here is CASSPDRVPNTEAFF. CDR3 DNA sequence: TGTGCCAGCTCACCGGACAGGGTCCCGAACACTGAAGCTTTCTTT.

V is TRBV9 and J is TRBJ1-6; no firm D call. Per germline, CDR1 SGDLS and CDR2 YYNGEE. The ends were cut back, 4 bases at V and 10 bases at J, with 18 bases in the middle. The CDR3 is 15 residues long. CDR3 bases: TGTGCCAGCAGCCCCCGCGACATGGAAAGCTCACCCCTCCACTTT. It translates to CASSPRDMESSPLHF.

The chain couples TRBV19 to TRBJ2-5; D gene uncertain. The length of the CDR3 is 13 residues. The V and J ends lost 7 bases and 5 bases respectively, with 14 bases between them. Per germline, CDR1 LNHDA and CDR2 SQIVND (reference sequence). The CDR3 DNA reads as TGTGCCAGTAAACCTACGGATAGCGAGACCCAGTACTTC. Translating gives CASKPTDSETQYF.

The chain uses TRBV2 and TRBJ2-7; 9 nucleotides agree with TRBD2. The CDR3 totals 13 residues. Germline V gene sequence: CDR1 SNHLY, CDR2 FYNNEI. V trimming: 4 bases; J trimming: 6 bases; junction bases outside the gene matches: 4. CDR3: CASSVGGRGEQYF. Here the CDR3 DNA reads TGTGCCAGCAGTGTGGGCGGGAGGGGCGAGCAGTACTTC.

This clone was seen only a few times. This rearrangement joins TRBV5-3 to TRBJ2-7, with D maybe TRBD1 (6 bases). Being an ORF, TRBV5-3 has a function that is uncertain. The CDR3 totals 16 residues. V was trimmed by 5 bases and J by 5 bases, leaving 23 bases between them. The CDR3 region is CARSNRQVASPHEQYF. In DNA, the CDR3 is TGTGCCAGAAGTAACCGACAGGTTGCCTCTCCCCACGAGCAGTACTTC.

J is TRBJ2-1 and V is TRBV7-9, with 9 bases matching TRBD2. The germline V gene has CDR1 SEHNR and CDR2 FQNEAQ (reference sequence). This CDR3 is 18 amino acids long. Germline trimming cut 0 bases from V and 10 bases from J; bases unmatched to any gene: 16. CDR3 bases: TGTGCCAGCAGCTTAGCAAATCGTTTGCTAGCGGGACGTCACGAGCAGTTCTTC. The encoded protein is CASSLANRLLAGRHEQFF.

V and J are TRBV7-8 and TRBJ1-2, with D possibly matching TRBD1 (5 bases). This CDR3 is built from 15 residues. In germline, CDR1 is SGHVS, CDR2 FQNEAQ. The ends were cut back, 3 bases at V and 5 bases at J, with 16 bases in the middle. The CDR3 protein is CASSLSRDSGYGYTF. CDR3 in DNA: TGTGCCAGCAGCTTGTCTCGGGACTCAGGATATGGCTACACCTTC.

In regard to this clone: Other DNA sequences in this specimen translate into the identical CDR3. V is TRBV30 and J is TRBJ2-7; 10 positions agree with TRBD1. Losses at the gene ends were 5 bases for V and 3 bases for J; bases not matched to a gene: 1. In germline, CDR1 is GTSNPN, CDR2 SVGIG (reference sequence). CDR3 length: 12 amino acids. This CDR3 is CAWGTGVYEQYF. In DNA form, the CDR3 reads TGTGCCTGGGGGACAGGGGTCTACGAGCAGTACTTC. Drawing the rest from reference TRBV30 and TRBJ2-7, the complete variable domain is SQTIHQWPATLVQPVGSPLSLECTVEGTSNPNLYWYRQAAGRGLQLLFYSVGIGQISSEVPQNLSASRPQDRQFILSSKKLLLSDSGFYLCAWGTGVYEQYFGPGTRLTVT.

As concerns this clone: The same CDR3 can be traced to other DNA sequences in this sample. The chain uses TRBV5-1 and TRBJ2-2; D perhaps matches TRBD2 (6 bases). V lost 4 bases, J lost 5 bases, and 12 bases lay in between. This CDR3 contains 14 residues. Germline CDR1 SGHRS, CDR2 YFSETQ. The CDR3 region has the DNA TGCGCCAGCAGCCTGGATGGGGGGACCGGGGAGCTGTTTTTT. The encoded protein is CASSLDGGTGELFF.

V is TRBV19 and J is TRBJ1-5; D unclear. V was shortened by 3 bases and J by 5 bases, with 23 bases between the two germline ends. Per the germline V gene, CDR1 is LNHDA and CDR2 is SQIVND (reference sequence). The CDR3 runs to 18 residues. Written as DNA, the CDR3 is TGTGCCAGTAGTATCGAGAGTAAAATACCCCAAGCGTATCAGCCCCAGCATTTT. As protein: CASSIESKIPQAYQPQHF.

This clone was picked up one time. The V and J genes are TRBV7-8 and TRBJ2-7, with D possibly being TRBD1 (7 bases). The CDR3 runs 15 residues. Germline CDR1 and CDR2: SGHVS and FQNEAQ. With 5 bases removed from V and 2 bases from J, the gap between germline ends came to 16 bases. Written as DNA, the CDR3 is TGTGCCAGCAGCCTCCGGGGGCAGGGGGCCTACGAGCAGTACTTC. It encodes CASSLRGQGAYEQYF.

This chain joins TRBV11-3 and TRBJ2-1; TRBD1 aligns across 10 bases. Germline CDR1 and CDR2: SGHNT and YENEEA. The CDR3 sequence is 17 residues long. J gave up 6 bases and V 2 bases, and 10 bases lay outside the gene matches. DNA of the CDR3: TGTGCCAGCAGCTTAACTCCGGACAGGGGGAACCTCAATGAGCAGTTCTTC. As protein: CASSLTPDRGNLNEQFF.

The chain carries TRBV15 and TRBJ2-7; unclear D gene. The CDR3 extends over 15 amino acids. Germline CDR1 LNHNV, CDR2 YYDKDF (reference sequence). Trimming stripped 0 bases from V and 3 bases from J, with 12 bases between. CDR3 loop: CATSRERDLGYEQYF. The CDR3 nucleotides read TGTGCCACCAGCAGAGAAAGAGACCTAGGCTACGAGCAGTACTTC. The entire variable domain, with the rest obtained from reference TRBV15 and TRBJ2-7, is as follows: DAMVIQNPRYQVTQFGKPVTLSCSQTLNHNVMYWYQQKSSQAPKLLFHYYDKDFNNEADTPDNFQSRRPNTSFCFLDIRSPGLGDTAMYLCATSRERDLGYEQYFGPGTRLTVT.